This T cell receptor beta chain was recovered during a study of cytomegalovirus exposure and HLA in healthy donors. Between the trimmed V and J ends, which lost 2 bases and 3 bases, there was a span of 10 bases. Per the germline V gene, CDR1 is SGHAT and CDR2 is FQNNGV. This CDR3 comprises 14 residues. TCRdb keeps only in-frame clones here, not all; method: immunoSEQ multiplex PCR. The sample holds about 310,000 clones, approximately 85% seen once. The chain combines TRBV11-2 with TRBJ1-1; D is possibly TRBD1 (5 bases). The sequence derives from a man aged 25 to 40 in good health and CMV-seronegative. What was sequenced was PBMCs. The CDR3, as DNA: TGTGCCAGCAGCTTATACGAAGGGGACACTGAAGCTTTCTTT. Its protein product is CASSLYEGDTEAFF.